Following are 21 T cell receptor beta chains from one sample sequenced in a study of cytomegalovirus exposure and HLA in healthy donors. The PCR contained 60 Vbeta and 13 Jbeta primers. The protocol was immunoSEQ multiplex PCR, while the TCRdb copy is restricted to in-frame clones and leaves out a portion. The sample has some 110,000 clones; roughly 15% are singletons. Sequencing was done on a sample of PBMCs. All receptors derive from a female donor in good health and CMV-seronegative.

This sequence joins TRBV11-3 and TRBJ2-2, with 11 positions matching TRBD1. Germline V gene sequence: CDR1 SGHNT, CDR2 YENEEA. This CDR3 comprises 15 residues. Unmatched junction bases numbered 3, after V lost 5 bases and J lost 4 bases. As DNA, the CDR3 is TGTGCCAGCAGCGGACAGGGGGCAGGCACCGGGGAGCTGTTTTTT. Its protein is CASSGQGAGTGELFF.

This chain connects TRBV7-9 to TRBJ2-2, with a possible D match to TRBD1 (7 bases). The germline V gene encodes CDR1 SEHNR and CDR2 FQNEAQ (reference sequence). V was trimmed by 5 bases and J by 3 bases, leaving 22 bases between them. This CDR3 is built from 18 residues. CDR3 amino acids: CASSLRGVPSFHTGELFF. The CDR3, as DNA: TGTGCCAGCAGCCTCAGGGGGGTGCCGTCTTTCCACACCGGGGAGCTGTTTTTT.

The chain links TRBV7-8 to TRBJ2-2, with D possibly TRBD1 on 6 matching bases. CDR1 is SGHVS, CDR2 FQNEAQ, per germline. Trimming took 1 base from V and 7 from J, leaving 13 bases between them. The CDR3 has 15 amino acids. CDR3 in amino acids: CASSLDRVAGGELFF. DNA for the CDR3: TGTGCCAGCAGCTTAGACAGGGTCGCGGGCGGGGAGCTGTTTTTT.

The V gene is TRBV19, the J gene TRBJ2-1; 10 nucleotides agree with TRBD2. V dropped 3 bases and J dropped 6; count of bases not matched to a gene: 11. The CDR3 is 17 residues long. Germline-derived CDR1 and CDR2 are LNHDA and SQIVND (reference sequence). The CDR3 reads CASSIHTRSGRINEQFF. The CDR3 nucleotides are TGTGCCAGTAGTATCCACACCCGTAGCGGGAGGATCAATGAGCAGTTCTTC.

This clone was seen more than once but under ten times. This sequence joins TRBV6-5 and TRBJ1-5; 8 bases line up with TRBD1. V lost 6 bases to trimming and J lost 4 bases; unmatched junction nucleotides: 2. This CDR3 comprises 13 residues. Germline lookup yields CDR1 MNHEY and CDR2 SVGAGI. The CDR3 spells CASSRQGNQPQHF. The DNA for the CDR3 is TGTGCCAGCAGCCGACAGGGGAATCAGCCCCAGCATTTT.

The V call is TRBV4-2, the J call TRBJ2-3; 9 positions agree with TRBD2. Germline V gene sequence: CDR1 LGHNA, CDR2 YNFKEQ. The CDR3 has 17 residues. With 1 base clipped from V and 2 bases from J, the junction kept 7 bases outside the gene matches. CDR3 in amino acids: CASSQGRGGELTDTQYF. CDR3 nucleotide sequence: TGTGCCAGCAGCCAAGGTCGCGGGGGGGAACTCACAGATACGCAGTATTTT.

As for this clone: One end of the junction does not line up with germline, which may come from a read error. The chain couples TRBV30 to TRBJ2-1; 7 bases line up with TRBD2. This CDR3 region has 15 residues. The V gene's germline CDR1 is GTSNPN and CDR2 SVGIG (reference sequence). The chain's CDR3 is CAWSVGGSSYDEQFF. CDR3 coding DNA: TGTGCCTGGAGTGTGGGGGGGAGCTCCTACGATGAGCAGTTCTTC.

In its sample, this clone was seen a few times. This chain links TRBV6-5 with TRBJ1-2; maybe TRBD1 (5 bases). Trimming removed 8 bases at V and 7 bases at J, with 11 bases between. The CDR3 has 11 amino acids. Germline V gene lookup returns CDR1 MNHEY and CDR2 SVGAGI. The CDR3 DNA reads TGTGCCAGCCGGGGCGGGGCTGGCTACACCTTC. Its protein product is CASRGGAGYTF.

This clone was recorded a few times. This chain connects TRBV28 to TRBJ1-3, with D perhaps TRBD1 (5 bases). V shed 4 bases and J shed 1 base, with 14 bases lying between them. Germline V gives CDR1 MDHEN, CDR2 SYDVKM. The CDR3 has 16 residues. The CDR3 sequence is CASSWEGRESGNTIYF. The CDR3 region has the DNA TGTGCCAGCAGTTGGGAGGGACGGGAGTCTGGAAACACCATATATTTT.

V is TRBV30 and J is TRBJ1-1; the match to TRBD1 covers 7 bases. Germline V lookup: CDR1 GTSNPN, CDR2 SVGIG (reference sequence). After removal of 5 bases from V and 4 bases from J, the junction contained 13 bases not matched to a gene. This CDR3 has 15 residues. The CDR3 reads CAWGRQGLWVTEAFF. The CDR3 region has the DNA TGTGCCTGGGGGCGACAGGGATTATGGGTCACTGAAGCTTTCTTT.

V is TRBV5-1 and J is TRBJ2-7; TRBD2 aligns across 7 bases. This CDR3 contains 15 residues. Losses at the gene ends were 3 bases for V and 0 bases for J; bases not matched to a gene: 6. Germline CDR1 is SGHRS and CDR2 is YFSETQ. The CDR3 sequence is CASSSRGDSSYEQYF. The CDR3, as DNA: TGCGCCAGCAGCTCCCGGGGGGATAGCTCCTACGAGCAGTACTTC.

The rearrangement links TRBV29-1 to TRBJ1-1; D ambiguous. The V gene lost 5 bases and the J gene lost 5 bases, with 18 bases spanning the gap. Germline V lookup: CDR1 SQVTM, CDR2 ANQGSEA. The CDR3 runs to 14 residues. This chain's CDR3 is CSVLGGKARTEAFF. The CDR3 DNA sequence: TGCAGCGTTTTGGGCGGGAAGGCCCGGACTGAAGCTTTCTTT.

The CDR3 loop is CASSRQYSNRVHEQFF. CDR3 nucleotides: TGTGCCAGCAGCCGGCAATACTCTAACAGGGTCCATGAGCAGTTCTTC. The chain links TRBV7-2 to TRBJ2-1, with D perhaps matching TRBD1 (6 bases). Germline CDR1 and CDR2: SGHTA and FQGNSA. Trimming cost V 5 bases and J 8 bases, with 22 bases left between them. The CDR3 covers 16 residues.

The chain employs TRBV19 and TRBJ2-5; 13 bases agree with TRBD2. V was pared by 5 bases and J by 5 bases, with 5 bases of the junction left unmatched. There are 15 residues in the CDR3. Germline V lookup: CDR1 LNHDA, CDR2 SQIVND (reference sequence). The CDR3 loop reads CASSWTSGSGETQYF. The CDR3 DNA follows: TGTGCCAGTAGTTGGACTAGCGGGAGTGGGGAGACCCAGTACTTC.

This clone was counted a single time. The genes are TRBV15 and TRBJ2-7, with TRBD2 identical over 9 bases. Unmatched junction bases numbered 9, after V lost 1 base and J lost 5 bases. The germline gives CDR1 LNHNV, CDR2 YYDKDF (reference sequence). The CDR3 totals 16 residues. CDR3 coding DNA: TGTGCCACCAGCAGAGGGGGCGCTAGCGGGGTTAACGAGCAGTACTTC. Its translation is CATSRGGASGVNEQYF.

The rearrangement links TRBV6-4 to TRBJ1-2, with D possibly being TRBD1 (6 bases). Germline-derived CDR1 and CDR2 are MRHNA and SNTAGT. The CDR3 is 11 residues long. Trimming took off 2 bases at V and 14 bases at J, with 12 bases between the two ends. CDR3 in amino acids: CASSDGGASTF. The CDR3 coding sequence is TGTGCCAGCAGTGACGGGGGGGCGAGTACCTTC.

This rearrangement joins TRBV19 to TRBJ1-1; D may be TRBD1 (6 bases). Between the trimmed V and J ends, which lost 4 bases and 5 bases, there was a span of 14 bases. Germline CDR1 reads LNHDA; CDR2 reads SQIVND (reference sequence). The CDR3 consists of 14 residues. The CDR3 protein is CASSTNRAATEAFF. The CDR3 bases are TGTGCCAGTAGTACCAACAGGGCCGCGACTGAAGCTTTCTTT.

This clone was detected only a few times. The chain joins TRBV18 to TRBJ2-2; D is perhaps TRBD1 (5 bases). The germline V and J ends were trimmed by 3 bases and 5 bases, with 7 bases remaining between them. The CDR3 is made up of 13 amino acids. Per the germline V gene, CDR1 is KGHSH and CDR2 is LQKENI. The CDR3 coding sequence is TGTGCCAGCTCACCTCAGGGTACCGGGGAGCTGTTTTTT. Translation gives CASSPQGTGELFF. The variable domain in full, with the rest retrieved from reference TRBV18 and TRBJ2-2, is NAGVMQNPRHLVRRRGQEARLRCSPMKGHSHVYWYRQLPEEGLKFMVYLQKENIIDESGMPKERFSAEFPKEGPSILRIQQVVRGDSAAYFCASSPQGTGELFFGEGSRLTVL.

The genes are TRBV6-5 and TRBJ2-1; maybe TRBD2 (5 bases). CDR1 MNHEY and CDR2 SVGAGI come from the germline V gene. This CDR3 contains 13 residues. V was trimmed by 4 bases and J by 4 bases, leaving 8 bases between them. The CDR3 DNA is TGTGCCAGCAGTTTCGGGATTTACAATGAGCAGTTCTTC. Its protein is CASSFGIYNEQFF.

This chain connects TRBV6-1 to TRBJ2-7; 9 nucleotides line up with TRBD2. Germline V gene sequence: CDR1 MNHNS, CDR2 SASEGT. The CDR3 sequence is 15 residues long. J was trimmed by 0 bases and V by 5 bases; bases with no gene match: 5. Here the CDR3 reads CASSLLSGSSYEQYF. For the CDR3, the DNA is TGTGCCAGCAGTCTTCTTAGCGGGAGCTCCTACGAGCAGTACTTC.

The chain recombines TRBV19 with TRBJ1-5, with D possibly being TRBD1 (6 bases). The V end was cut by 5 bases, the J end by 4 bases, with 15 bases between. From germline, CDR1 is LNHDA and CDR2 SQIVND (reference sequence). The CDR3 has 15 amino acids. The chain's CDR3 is CASSHDRSQNQPQHF. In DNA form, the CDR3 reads TGTGCCAGTAGTCACGACAGGTCCCAGAATCAGCCCCAGCATTTT.